This is a list of T cell receptor beta chains from one sample in a study of T cells in Graves' hyperthyroidism and ophthalmopathy. TCRdb reprocessed the multiplex PCR reads via MiXCR and lists one record per CDR3 protein. Here the sample spans some 550,000 distinct CDR3 sequences, under 25% being singletons. Sequencing was performed on blood. All receptors come from a man between 18 and 29 years old with Graves' hyperthyroidism. Both conserved end residues are part of each CDR3. The D gene is left open where the match is weak. Size tells how often a clone was seen (once, few, many) or the class of an expanded clone, and some rows leave it out.

v_gene	d_gene	j_gene	abundance	CDR3nt	CDR3aa
TRBV28	TRBD1	TRBJ2-7	many	TGTGCCAGCAGGGACAGGGCCGCCTACGAGCAGTACTTC	CASRDRAAYEQYF
TRBV7-2	NA	TRBJ1-2	many	TGTGCCAGCAGCCCCCGCCTCTATGGCTACACCTTC	CASSPRLYGYTF
TRBV11-2	NA	TRBJ1-1	many	TGTGCCAGCAGCCAAGGGACGGTTAAAAGGGACACTGAAGCTTTCTTT	CASSQGTVKRDTEAFF
TRBV24-1	NA	TRBJ2-5	many	TGTGCCACCAGTGCCCTGGTTGGGGCCCAAGAGACCCAGTACTTC	CATSALVGAQETQYF
TRBV3-1	NA	TRBJ1-1	few	TGTGCCAGCAGCCTAATGGACAGTAACACTGAAGCTTTCTTT	CASSLMDSNTEAFF
TRBV6-1	TRBD1	TRBJ1-1	many	TGTGCCAGCAGATCCCAGACAGGGGACACTGAAGCTTTCTTT	CASRSQTGDTEAFF
TRBV2	NA	TRBJ1-5	many	TGTGCCAGCAGTGAGCAGCTTCAGCCCCAGCATTTT	CASSEQLQPQHF
TRBV7-2	TRBD1	TRBJ2-5	NA	TGTGCCAGCAGCTTAGCGATCGCAGGGGGCCAAGAGACCCAGTACTTC	CASSLAIAGGQETQYF
TRBV20-1	NA	TRBJ2-2	few	TGCAGTGCTAGAGCCATCCTGACCGGGGAGCTGTTTTTT	CSARAILTGELFF
TRBV27	NA	TRBJ1-1	many	TGTGCCAGCAGTCCCTGGGGAAACACTGAAGCTTTCTTT	CASSPWGNTEAFF
TRBV6-1	TRBD1	TRBJ1-2	many	TGTGCCAGCGGGACAGTCAACTATGGCTACACCTTC	CASGTVNYGYTF
TRBV12-3/TRBV12-4	TRBD2	TRBJ2-7	many	TGTGCCAGCAGCGGGACTAGCGGGGAGAGCTACGAGCAGTACTTC	CASSGTSGESYEQYF
TRBV4-2	NA	TRBJ2-7	NA	TGTGCCAGCAGCCCTTCGGCTGGACTTGACTCCTACGAGCAGTACTTC	CASSPSAGLDSYEQYF
TRBV11-2	NA	TRBJ1-2	once	TGTGCCAGCACCGTGACACATGGGGACTATGGCTACACCTTC	CASTVTHGDYGYTF
TRBV7-9	TRBD1	TRBJ1-1	NA	TGTGCCAGCACCCAACAGGGGCCTGAAGCTTTCTTT	CASTQQGPEAFF
TRBV6-5	NA	TRBJ2-7	NA	TGTGCCAGCAGTTACGGGCGGGAAGGATGGCAGTACTTC	CASSYGREGWQYF
TRBV5-1	NA	TRBJ1-5	many	TGCGCCCGGAAGAAAGGCGGGGGTGTGAAGAGAATACATCAGCCCCAGCATTTT	CARKKGGGVKRIHQPQHF
TRBV12-3/TRBV12-4	NA	TRBJ1-5	many	TGTGCCAGCAGTTTCCACAGGGAGAGCAATCAGCCCCAGCATTTT	CASSFHRESNQPQHF
TRBV4-1	NA	TRBJ1-3	few	TGCGCCAGCAGCCAACTTGAGGGAGACGGAAACACCATATATTTT	CASSQLEGDGNTIYF
TRBV7-6	TRBD2	TRBJ2-2	NA	TGTGCCAGCAGCTTAGAGGCTAGCGGGGGCGGCGGGGAGCTGTTTTTT	CASSLEASGGGGELFF
TRBV12-3/TRBV12-4	NA	TRBJ2-2	few	TGTGCCAGCAGTTTAAGGGTAGCATCCGGGGAGCTGTTTTTT	CASSLRVASGELFF
TRBV12-3/TRBV12-4	TRBD2	TRBJ2-7	NA	TGTGCCAGCAGTTCGGGGACTAGCGAGATCTACGAGCAGTACTTC	CASSSGTSEIYEQYF
TRBV12-3/TRBV12-4	TRBD2	TRBJ2-7	NA	TGTGCCAGCAGCCAACGGGGGGGCTTATCCTACGAGCAGTACTTC	CASSQRGGLSYEQYF
TRBV11-2	TRBD1	TRBJ2-7	NA	TGTGCCAGCGTTAGGACAGGGAGCTACGAGCAGTACTTC	CASVRTGSYEQYF
TRBV20-1	TRBD1	TRBJ1-2	many	TGCAGTGCTAGAGATGGGACAGGGCGATATGGCTACACCTTC	CSARDGTGRYGYTF
TRBV5-5	NA	TRBJ2-2	NA	TGTGCCAGCAGGCTGTGGAACACCGGGGAGCTGTTTTTT	CASRLWNTGELFF
TRBV12-3/TRBV12-4	TRBD1	TRBJ2-5	few	TGTGCCAGCAGTTTAGCTCCGGGACAGGGTTCGGAGACCCAGTACTTC	CASSLAPGQGSETQYF
TRBV19	NA	TRBJ1-1	many	TGTGCCAGTAGTATGTTCGGCCGGAACACTGAAGCTTTCTTT	CASSMFGRNTEAFF
TRBV7-8	TRBD2	TRBJ2-5	NA	TGTGCCAGCAGCTTTATCCCCCCAGGACTAGCGGGGTGGGAGACCCAGTACTTC	CASSFIPPGLAGWETQYF
TRBV28	TRBD2	TRBJ2-7	few	TGTGCCAGCAGTTCAGTCGACTGGCGGGAGGCTTTGTACGAGCAGTACTTC	CASSSVDWREALYEQYF
TRBV5-1	TRBD1	TRBJ1-1	many	TGCGCCAGCAGGCGACAGGGACCTCTTGGGACTGAAGCTTTCTTT	CASRRQGPLGTEAFF
TRBV28	TRBD1	TRBJ1-4	NA	TGTGCCAGCAGTTTCAGACAGGGTAATGAAAAACTGTTTTTT	CASSFRQGNEKLFF
TRBV6-5	NA	TRBJ1-1	many	TGTGCCAGCAGTTATTCTTCCCCACGGCCAGACACTGAAGCTTTCTTT	CASSYSSPRPDTEAFF
TRBV24-1	NA	TRBJ2-5	many	TGTGCCACCAGTGATACTTATCGGGGTGAGACCCAGTACTTC	CATSDTYRGETQYF
TRBV27	TRBD2	TRBJ2-5	few	TGTGCCAGCAGTTCCTTTCCGGTCGGGAGGGGCCAAGAGACCCAGTACTTC	CASSSFPVGRGQETQYF
TRBV13	NA	TRBJ2-7	NA	TGTGCCAGCAGCCGGAGGGGAGGAAATTACGAGCAGTACTTC	CASSRRGGNYEQYF
TRBV7-8	NA	TRBJ1-1	few	TGTGCCAGCAGCTTAGAAGGGGGGGCAAGGGAAGCTTTCTTT	CASSLEGGAREAFF
TRBV5-1	NA	TRBJ2-2	NA	TGCGCCAGCAGCGTGGGACTGCTCACCGGGGAGCTGTTTTTT	CASSVGLLTGELFF
TRBV7-2	NA	TRBJ1-1	few	TGTGCCGGCGGGCGGGAGGTGAACACTGAAGCTTTCTTT	CAGGREVNTEAFF
TRBV6-4	TRBD2	TRBJ2-2	NA	TGTGCCAGCAGCCACGGGACTAGCGGGGGGGGGACCGGGGAGCTGTTTTTT	CASSHGTSGGGTGELFF
TRBV28	NA	TRBJ1-1	many	TGTGCCAGCAGTCCATTCCCGGGCACTGAAGCTTTCTTT	CASSPFPGTEAFF
TRBV7-2	NA	TRBJ2-2	many	TGTGCCAGCAGCTTAGGACGTATATTCGGGGAGCTGTTTTTT	CASSLGRIFGELFF
TRBV20-1	NA	TRBJ1-2	many	TGCAGTGCTAGAGAGAGGGGGGGCCCGTCCGGAGGCTACACCTTC	CSARERGGPSGGYTF
TRBV28	NA	TRBJ2-7	many	TGTGCCAGCAGTTCCAACAGCTTCAGCTCCTACGAGCAGTACTTC	CASSSNSFSSYEQYF
TRBV12-3/TRBV12-4	NA	TRBJ2-2	many	TGTGCCAGCACCGTGGGGACCGGGGAGCTGTTTTTT	CASTVGTGELFF
TRBV5-1	NA	TRBJ2-6	NA	TGCGCCAGCAGGTTGGCCACCTCTGGGGCCAACGTCCTGACTTTC	CASRLATSGANVLTF
TRBV3-1	TRBD1	TRBJ1-1	many	TGTGCCAGCAGCCAGGGGGACAGGAAGGGCACTGAAGCTTTCTTT	CASSQGDRKGTEAFF
TRBV9	TRBD1	TRBJ2-7	many	TGTGCCAGCAGCGTAGGTTTGGGACAGGGGGGCCACGAGCAGTACTTC	CASSVGLGQGGHEQYF
TRBV12-3/TRBV12-4	NA	TRBJ2-7	NA	TGTACCAGTAGTGGTCGCAACGGGGCCTACGAGCAGTACTTC	CTSSGRNGAYEQYF
TRBV28	NA	TRBJ1-2	many	TGTGCCAGCAGAAGGGGAGACTATGGCTACACCTTC	CASRRGDYGYTF